This T cell receptor beta chain appears in the sequencing data of a study of blood T cell repertoires in COVID-19. Study at large: Acute and convalescent COVID-19 specimens originated in the United States, Italy and Spain. In each case, the material was cDNA or gDNA derived from T cells, B-cell-depleted T cells, or PBMCs.

The assay was immunoSEQ multiplex PCR, and TCRdb's table has in-frame clones only and misses some. The sample lists about 170,000 clones; 84% were seen once. The CDR3 loop spans 13 amino acids. The germline V gene encodes CDR1 SQVTM and CDR2 ANQGSEA. V lost 4 bases and J 0 bases, leaving 7 bases between the germline ends. This clone was seen only a few times. This sequence was found in a man aged 35-49 years who had recovered from COVID-19. The sample taken for sequencing was peripheral blood. This chain joins TRBV29-1 and TRBJ1-3; D gene uncertain. For the CDR3, the DNA is TGCAGCGTTGCTCACAGCTCTGGAAACACCATATATTTT. Residues: CSVAHSSGNTIYF.